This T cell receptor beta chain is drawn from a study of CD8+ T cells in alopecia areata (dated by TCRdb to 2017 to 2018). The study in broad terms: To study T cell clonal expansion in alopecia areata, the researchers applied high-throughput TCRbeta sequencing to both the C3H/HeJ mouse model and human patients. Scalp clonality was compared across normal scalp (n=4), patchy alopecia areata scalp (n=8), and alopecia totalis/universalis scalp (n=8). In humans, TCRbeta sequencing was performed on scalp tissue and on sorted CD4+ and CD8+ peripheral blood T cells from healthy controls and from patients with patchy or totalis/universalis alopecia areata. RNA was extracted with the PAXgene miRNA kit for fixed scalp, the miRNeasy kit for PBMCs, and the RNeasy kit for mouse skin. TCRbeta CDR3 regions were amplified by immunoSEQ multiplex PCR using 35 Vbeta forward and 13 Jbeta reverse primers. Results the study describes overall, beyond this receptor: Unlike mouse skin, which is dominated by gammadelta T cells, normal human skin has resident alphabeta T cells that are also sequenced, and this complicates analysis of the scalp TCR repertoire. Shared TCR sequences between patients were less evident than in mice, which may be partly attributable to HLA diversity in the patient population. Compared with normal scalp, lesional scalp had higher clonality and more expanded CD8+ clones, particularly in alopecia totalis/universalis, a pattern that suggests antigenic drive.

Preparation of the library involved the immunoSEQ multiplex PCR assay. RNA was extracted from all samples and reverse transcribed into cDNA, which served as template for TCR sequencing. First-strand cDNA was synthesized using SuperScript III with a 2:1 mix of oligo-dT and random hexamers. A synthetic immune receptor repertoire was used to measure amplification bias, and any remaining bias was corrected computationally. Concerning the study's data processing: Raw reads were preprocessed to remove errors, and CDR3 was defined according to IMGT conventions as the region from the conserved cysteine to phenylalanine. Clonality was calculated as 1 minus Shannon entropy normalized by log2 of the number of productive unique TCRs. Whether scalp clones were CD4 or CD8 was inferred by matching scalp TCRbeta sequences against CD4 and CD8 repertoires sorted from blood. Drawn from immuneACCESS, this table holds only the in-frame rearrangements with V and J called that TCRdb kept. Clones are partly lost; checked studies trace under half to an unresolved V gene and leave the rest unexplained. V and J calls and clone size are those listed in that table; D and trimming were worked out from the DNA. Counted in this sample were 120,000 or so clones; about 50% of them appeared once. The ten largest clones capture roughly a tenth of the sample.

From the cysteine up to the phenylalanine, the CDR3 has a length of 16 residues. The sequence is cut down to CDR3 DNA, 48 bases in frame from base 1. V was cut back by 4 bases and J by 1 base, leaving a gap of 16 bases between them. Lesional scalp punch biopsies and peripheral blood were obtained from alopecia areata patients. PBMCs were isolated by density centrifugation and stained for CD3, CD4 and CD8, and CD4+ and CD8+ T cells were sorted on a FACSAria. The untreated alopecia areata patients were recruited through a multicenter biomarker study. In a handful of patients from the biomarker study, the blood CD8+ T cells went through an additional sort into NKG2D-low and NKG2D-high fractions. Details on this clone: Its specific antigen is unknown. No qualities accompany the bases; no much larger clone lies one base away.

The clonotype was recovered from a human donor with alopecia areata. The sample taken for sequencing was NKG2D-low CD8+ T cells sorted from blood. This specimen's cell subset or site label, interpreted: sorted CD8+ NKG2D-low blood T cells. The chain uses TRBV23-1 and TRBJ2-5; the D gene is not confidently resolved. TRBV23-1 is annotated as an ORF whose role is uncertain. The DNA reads TGCGCCAGCAGTCCTCGCCAAGGCAGTACCCAAGAGACCCAGTACTTC. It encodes CASSPRQGSTQETQYF.